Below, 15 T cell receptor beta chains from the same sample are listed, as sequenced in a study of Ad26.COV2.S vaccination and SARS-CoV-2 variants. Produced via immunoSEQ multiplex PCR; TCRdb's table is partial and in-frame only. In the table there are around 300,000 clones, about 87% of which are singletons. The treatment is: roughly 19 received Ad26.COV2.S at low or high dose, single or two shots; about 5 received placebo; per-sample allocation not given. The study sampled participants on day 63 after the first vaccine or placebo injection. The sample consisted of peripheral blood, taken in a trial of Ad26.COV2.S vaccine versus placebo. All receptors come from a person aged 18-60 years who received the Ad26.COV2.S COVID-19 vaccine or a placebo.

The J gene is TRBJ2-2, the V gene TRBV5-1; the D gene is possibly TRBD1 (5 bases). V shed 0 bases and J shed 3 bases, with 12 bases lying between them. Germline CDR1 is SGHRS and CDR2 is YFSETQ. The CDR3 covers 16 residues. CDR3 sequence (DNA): TGCGCCAGCAGCTTGGGTTCGACAGCCTACACCGGGGAGCTGTTTTTT. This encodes CASSLGSTAYTGELFF.

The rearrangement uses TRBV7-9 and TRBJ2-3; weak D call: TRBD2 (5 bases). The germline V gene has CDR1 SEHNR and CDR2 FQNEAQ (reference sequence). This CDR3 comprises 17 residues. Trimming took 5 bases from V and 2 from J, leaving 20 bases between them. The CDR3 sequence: CASSHPPSLPDTDTQYF. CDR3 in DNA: TGTGCCAGCAGCCATCCCCCTAGCTTACCCGACACAGATACGCAGTATTTT.

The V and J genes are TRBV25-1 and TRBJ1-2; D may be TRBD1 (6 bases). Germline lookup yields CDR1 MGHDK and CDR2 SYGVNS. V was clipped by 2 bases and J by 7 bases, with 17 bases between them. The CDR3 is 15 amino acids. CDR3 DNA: TGTGCCAGCAGTGAAAGTACAGGGATTCGGTCTGGCTACACCTTC. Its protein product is CASSESTGIRSGYTF.

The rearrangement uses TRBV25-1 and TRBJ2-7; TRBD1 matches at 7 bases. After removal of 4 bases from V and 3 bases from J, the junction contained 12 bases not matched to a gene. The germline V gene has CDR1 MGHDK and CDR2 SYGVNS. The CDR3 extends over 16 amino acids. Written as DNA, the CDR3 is TGTGCCAGCAGTGGACCGAACCGGGACAGACACTACGAGCAGTACTTC. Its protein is CASSGPNRDRHYEQYF.

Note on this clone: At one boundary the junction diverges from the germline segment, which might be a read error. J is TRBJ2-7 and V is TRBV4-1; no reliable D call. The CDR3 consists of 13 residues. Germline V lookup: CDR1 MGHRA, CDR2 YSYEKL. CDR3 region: CAGSHGTAYEQYF. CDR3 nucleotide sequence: TGCGCCGGCAGCCACGGCACTGCCTACGAGCAGTACTTC.

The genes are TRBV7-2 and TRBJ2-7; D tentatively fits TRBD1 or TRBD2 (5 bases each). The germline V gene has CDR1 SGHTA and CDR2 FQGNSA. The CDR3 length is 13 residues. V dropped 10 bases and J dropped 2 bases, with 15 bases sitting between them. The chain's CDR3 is CATEGTDTYEQYF. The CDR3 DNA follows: TGTGCCACCGAGGGGACGGATACCTACGAGCAGTACTTC.

CDR3 sequence (DNA): TGTGCCAGCATCAGGATGGGTGACACTGAAGCTTTCTTT. It specifies CASIRMGDTEAFF. The chain carries TRBV2 and TRBJ1-1; D not resolved. The CDR3 contains 13 residues. Germline CDR1 and CDR2: SNHLY and FYNNEI. Trimming took 7 bases from V and 3 from J, leaving 12 bases between them.

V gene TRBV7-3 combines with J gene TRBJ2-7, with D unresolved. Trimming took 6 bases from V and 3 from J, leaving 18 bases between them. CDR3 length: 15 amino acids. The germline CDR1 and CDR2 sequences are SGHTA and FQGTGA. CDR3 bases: TGTGCCAGCAGTTCAGGCACCCTCGGTGGCTACGAGCAGTACTTC. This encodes CASSSGTLGGYEQYF.

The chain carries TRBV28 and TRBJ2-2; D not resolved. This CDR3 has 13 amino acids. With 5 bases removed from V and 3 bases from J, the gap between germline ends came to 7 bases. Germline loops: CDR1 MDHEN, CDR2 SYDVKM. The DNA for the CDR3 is TGTGCCAGCAGTCCCCGTTACACCGGGGAGCTGTTTTTT. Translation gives CASSPRYTGELFF.

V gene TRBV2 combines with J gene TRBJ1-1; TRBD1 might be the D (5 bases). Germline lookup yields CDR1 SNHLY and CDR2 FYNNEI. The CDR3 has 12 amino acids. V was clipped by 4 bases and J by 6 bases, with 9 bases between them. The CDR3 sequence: CASSADTPEAFF. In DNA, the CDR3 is TGTGCCAGCAGTGCGGACACCCCTGAAGCTTTCTTT.

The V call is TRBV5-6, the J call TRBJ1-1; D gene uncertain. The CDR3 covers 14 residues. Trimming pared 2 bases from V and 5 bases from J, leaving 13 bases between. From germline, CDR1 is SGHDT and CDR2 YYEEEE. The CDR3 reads CASSLLRRDTEAFF. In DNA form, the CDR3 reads TGTGCCAGCAGCTTACTGCGGCGCGATACTGAAGCTTTCTTT.

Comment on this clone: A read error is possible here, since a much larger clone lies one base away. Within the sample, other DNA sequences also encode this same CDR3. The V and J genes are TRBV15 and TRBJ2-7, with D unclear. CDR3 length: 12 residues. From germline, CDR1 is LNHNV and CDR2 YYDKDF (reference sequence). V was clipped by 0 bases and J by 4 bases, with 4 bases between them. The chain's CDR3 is CATSRDSYEQYF. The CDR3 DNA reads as TGTGCCACCAGCAGAGACAGTTACGAGCAGTACTTC. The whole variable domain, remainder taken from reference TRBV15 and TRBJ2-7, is DAMVIQNPRYQVTQFGKPVTLSCSQTLNHNVMYWYQQKSSQAPKLLFHYYDKDFNNEADTPDNFQSRRPNTSFCFLDIRSPGLGDTAMYLCATSRDSYEQYFGPGTRLTVT.

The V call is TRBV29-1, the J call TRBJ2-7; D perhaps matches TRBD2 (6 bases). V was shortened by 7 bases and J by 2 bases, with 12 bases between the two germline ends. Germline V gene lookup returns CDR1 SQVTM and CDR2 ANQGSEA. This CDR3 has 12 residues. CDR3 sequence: CSASGGTYEQYF. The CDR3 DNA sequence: TGCAGCGCCTCCGGGGGAACCTACGAGCAGTACTTC.

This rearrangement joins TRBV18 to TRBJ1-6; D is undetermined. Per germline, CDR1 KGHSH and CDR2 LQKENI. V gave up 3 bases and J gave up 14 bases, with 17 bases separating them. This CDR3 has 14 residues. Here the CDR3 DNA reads TGTGCCAGCTCACCTGGGCGGACCGCCGAGGCCCTCCACTTT. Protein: CASSPGRTAEALHF. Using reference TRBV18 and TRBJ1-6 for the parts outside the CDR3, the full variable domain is NAGVMQNPRHLVRRRGQEARLRCSPMKGHSHVYWYRQLPEEGLKFMVYLQKENIIDESGMPKERFSAEFPKEGPSILRIQQVVRGDSAAYFCASSPGRTAEALHFGNGTRLTVT.

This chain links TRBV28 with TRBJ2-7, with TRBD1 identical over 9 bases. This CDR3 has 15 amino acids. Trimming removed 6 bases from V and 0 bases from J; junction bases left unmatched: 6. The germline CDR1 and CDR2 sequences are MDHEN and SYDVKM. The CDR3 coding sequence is TGTGCCAGCAGCCCGGGACAGGGCAACTCCTACGAGCAGTACTTC. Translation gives CASSPGQGNSYEQYF.